This entry features one TCR beta chain sequence. As yet, its antigen is unknown. Inclusion required at least two post-ART and at least one pre-ART PBMC samples. Germline V CDR1 and CDR2: SGDLS, YYNGEE. The CDR3 has 15 amino acids. V dropped 4 bases and J dropped 7; count of bases not matched to a gene: 9. It was version v3.0 of the immunoSEQ assay that was run at survey level. Only in-frame clones appear in the TCRdb table, and some are missing; sequencing was by immunoSEQ multiplex PCR. This table has 18,000 or so clones, 91% appearing once. This specimen comes from a study of long-term antiretroviral therapy in people with HIV. Study-wide findings and caveats: Pre-ART expanded TRB clones stayed dominant throughout, though often decreasing after ART. The study collected blood between about 2003 and 2017, possibly under older ART regimens. Nothing was known about ART adherence, viral resistance or changes in therapy.

This receptor was taken from a man aged 50-59 years with HIV. This chain uses TRBV9 with TRBJ2-2; 8 bases are a match to TRBD1. Sequencing used unsorted PBMCs, obtained 3 years after starting antiretroviral therapy. The CDR3 DNA follows: TGTGCCAGCAGCCCTCGGACAGGGCTGGGCGGGGAGCTGTTTTTT. This codes for CASSPRTGLGGELFF.